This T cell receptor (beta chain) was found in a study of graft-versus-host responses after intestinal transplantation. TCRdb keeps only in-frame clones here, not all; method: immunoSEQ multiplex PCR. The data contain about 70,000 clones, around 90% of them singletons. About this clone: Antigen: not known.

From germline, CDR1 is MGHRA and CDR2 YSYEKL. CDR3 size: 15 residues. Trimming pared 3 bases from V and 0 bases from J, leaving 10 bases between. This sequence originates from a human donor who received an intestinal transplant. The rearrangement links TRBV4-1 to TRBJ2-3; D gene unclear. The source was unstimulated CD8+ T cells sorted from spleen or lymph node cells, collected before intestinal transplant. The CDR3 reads CASSHLTQSTDTQYF. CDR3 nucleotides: TGCGCCAGCAGCCACCTTACACAAAGCACAGATACGCAGTATTTT.